These 30 T cell receptor beta chains were sequenced from one sample in a study of blood T cell repertoires in COVID-19. The repertoire was sequenced with immunoSEQ multiplex PCR; TCRdb's copy has only in-frame clones and lacks some. The profile covers 430,000 or so clones, with 80% to 90% appearing a single time and 0.8% to 0.9% taken by the ten largest. The sample was peripheral blood. These TCRs come from a young man with COVID-19, enrolled during active disease.

The V gene is TRBV7-8, the J gene TRBJ1-1, with D perhaps TRBD1 (6 bases). V lost 2 bases to trimming and J lost 0 bases, with 10 bases between them. The germline V gene encodes CDR1 SGHVS and CDR2 FQNEAQ. The CDR3 sequence is 15 residues long. This chain's CDR3 is CASSLFRGMNTEAFF. The CDR3 nucleotides are TGTGCCAGCAGCTTATTCAGGGGAATGAACACTGAAGCTTTCTTT. The full variable domain, rest sourced from reference TRBV7-8 and TRBJ1-1, is GAGVSQSPRYKVAKRGQDVALRCDPISGHVSLFWYQQALGQGPEFLTYFQNEAQLDKSGLPSDRFFAERPEGSVSTLKIQRTQQEDSAVYLCASSLFRGMNTEAFFGQGTRLTVV.

The genes are TRBV3-1 (or the pseudogene TRBV3-2) and TRBJ2-1, with 16 bases matching TRBD2. There are 24 residues in the CDR3. Trimming took 3 bases from V and 1 from J; bases not matched to a gene: 21. Germline V gives CDR1 LGHDT, CDR2 YNNKEL (reference sequence). The DNA for the CDR3 is TGTGCCAGCAGCCACCGGACAGGTAGGTCCGGGACTAGCGGGAGGGCTTCTTCCTACAATGAGCAGTTCTTC. Protein: CASSHRTGRSGTSGRASSYNEQFF.

This clone occurred once. The rearrangement uses TRBV5-6 and TRBJ2-7, with D possibly matching TRBD1 (6 bases). The germline gives CDR1 SGHDT, CDR2 YYEEEE. Trimming took off 2 bases at V and 5 bases at J, with 14 bases between the two ends. The CDR3 has 14 amino acids. The chain's CDR3 is CASSLRAGAHEQYF. DNA of the CDR3: TGTGCCAGCAGCTTAAGGGCAGGGGCCCACGAGCAGTACTTC.

This clone occurred once. The CDR3 sequence is CASSENPRGKGETQYF. For the CDR3, the DNA is TGTGCCAGCAGTGAAAACCCCAGGGGAAAGGGGGAGACCCAGTACTTC. This chain connects TRBV25-1 to TRBJ2-5, with D perhaps TRBD1 (6 bases). The CDR3 extends over 16 amino acids. Between the trimmed V and J ends, which lost 2 bases and 5 bases, there was a span of 18 bases. The germline V gene encodes CDR1 MGHDK and CDR2 SYGVNS.

The chain employs TRBV5-1 and TRBJ1-1; 7 bases fit TRBD1. J gave up 0 bases and V 0 bases, and 5 bases lay outside the gene matches. This CDR3 contains 16 residues. Germline V lookup: CDR1 SGHRS, CDR2 YFSETQ. The CDR3 sequence: CASSLAGDRMNTEAFF. The CDR3 region has the DNA TGCGCCAGCAGCTTGGCGGGGGACAGAATGAACACTGAAGCTTTCTTT.

The chain joins TRBV7-8 to TRBJ1-5; the match to TRBD1 covers 8 bases. Trimming took 5 bases from V and 7 from J; bases not matched to a gene: 7. Germline CDR1 SGHVS, CDR2 FQNEAQ. The CDR3 has 14 residues. CDR3 DNA: TGTGCCAGCAGCGACGGGACAGGACTACAGCCCCAGCATTTT. This gives the protein CASSDGTGLQPQHF.

The rearrangement uses TRBV7-9 and TRBJ1-2; 12 positions agree with TRBD1. Germline CDR1 and CDR2: SEHNR and FQNEAQ (reference sequence). CDR3 length: 16 residues. After removal of 1 base from V and 6 bases from J, the junction contained 6 bases not matched to a gene. The CDR3 reads CASSLVGGQGANGYTF. DNA of the CDR3: TGTGCCAGCAGCTTAGTTGGGGGACAGGGGGCGAATGGCTACACCTTC.

The chain uses TRBV5-5 and TRBJ2-2; 7 nucleotides agree with TRBD2. J was trimmed by 4 bases and V by 2 bases; bases with no gene match: 5. CDR1 is SGHKS, CDR2 YYEKEE, per germline (reference sequence). CDR3 size: 15 residues. DNA of the CDR3: TGTGCCAGCAGCTTATCGTCGGGGGGCACCGGGGAGCTGTTTTTT. This gives the protein CASSLSSGGTGELFF.

The genes are TRBV7-8 and TRBJ2-7; TRBD1 matches at 8 bases. CDR3 length equals 17 residues. CDR1 and CDR2 (germline): SGHVS, FQNEAQ. The V gene end was trimmed by 4 bases and the J gene end by 0 bases; junction bases not matched to a gene: 11. In DNA, the CDR3 is TGTGCCAGCAGCTACTCACCGGGACAGGTGAACTCCTACGAGCAGTACTTC. Its translation is CASSYSPGQVNSYEQYF. Looking up the rest from reference TRBV7-8 and TRBJ2-7 gives the full variable domain: GAGVSQSPRYKVAKRGQDVALRCDPISGHVSLFWYQQALGQGPEFLTYFQNEAQLDKSGLPSDRFFAERPEGSVSTLKIQRTQQEDSAVYLCASSYSPGQVNSYEQYFGPGTRLTVT.

A few counts support this clone. J is TRBJ2-2 and V is TRBV18; TRBD2 aligns across 7 bases. The CDR3 is made up of 16 amino acids. Germline CDR1 reads KGHSH; CDR2 reads LQKENI. The trim removed 2 bases at V and 0 bases at J, leaving 3 bases unmatched. CDR3 DNA: TGTGCCAGCTCACCAGAACTAGCGTCGAACACCGGGGAGCTGTTTTTT. Protein product: CASSPELASNTGELFF.

The chain uses TRBV18 and TRBJ2-5; 8 positions agree with TRBD1. The CDR3 loop spans 15 amino acids. V lost 3 bases and J lost 3; bases outside the gene matches: 6. Germline V gene data show CDR1 as KGHSH and CDR2 as LQKENI. CDR3: CASSPNQGAEETQYF. DNA of the CDR3: TGTGCCAGCTCACCCAATCAGGGGGCGGAAGAGACCCAGTACTTC.

This rearrangement joins TRBV30 to TRBJ1-6, with a possible D match to TRBD1 (6 bases). The V gene lost 3 bases and the J gene lost 10 bases, with 19 bases spanning the gap. The CDR3 length is 15 residues. Germline CDR1 GTSNPN, CDR2 SVGIG (reference sequence). CDR3 in amino acids: CAWRDYTGYRSPLHF. CDR3 DNA sequence: TGTGCCTGGAGAGACTATACAGGGTATAGATCACCCCTCCACTTT.

A word on this clone: A read error may explain this, as a much larger clone is one base away. Other DNA variants within this sample encode the same CDR3. The chain uses TRBV9 and TRBJ2-1; 9 nucleotides match TRBD2. V gave up 2 bases and J gave up 0 bases; unmatched junction bases: 0. Germline values: CDR1 SGDLS, CDR2 YYNGEE. This CDR3 comprises 15 residues. CDR3 sequence (DNA): TGTGCCAGCAGCGTTAGCGGGAGCTCCTACAATGAGCAGTTCTTC. Amino acids: CASSVSGSSYNEQFF.

The gene calls are TRBV25-1 and TRBJ2-4, with TRBD2 matching over 7 bases. CDR1 MGHDK and CDR2 SYGVNS come from the germline V gene. This CDR3 comprises 17 residues. After removal of 1 base from V and 9 bases from J, the junction contained 15 bases not matched to a gene. The CDR3 region is CASSEFSVGREKSIQYF. Written as DNA, the CDR3 is TGTGCCAGCAGTGAATTTAGTGTTGGGCGGGAGAAGTCCATTCAGTACTTC.

The chain is built from TRBV4-1 and TRBJ2-1; possibly TRBD2 for D (6 bases). Germline V gene sequence: CDR1 MGHRA, CDR2 YSYEKL. The germline V and J ends were trimmed by 0 bases and 8 bases, with 20 bases remaining between them. The CDR3 has 17 amino acids. In DNA form, the CDR3 reads TGCGCCAGCAGCCAAGAGTTGGGTAGCCGGGAGTGGGATGAGCAGTTCTTC. Protein product: CASSQELGSREWDEQFF.

J is TRBJ2-7 and V is TRBV5-1; 12 bases match TRBD1. This CDR3 is built from 15 residues. V lost 2 bases to trimming and J lost 5 bases; unmatched junction nucleotides: 5. Germline CDR1 reads SGHRS; CDR2 reads YFSETQ. Here the CDR3 DNA reads TGCGCCAGCAGCTTCGCCGGGACAGGGGGCAACGAGCAGTACTTC. Translation: CASSFAGTGGNEQYF.

The chain recombines TRBV10-1 with TRBJ2-5; TRBD2 matches 7 bases. Germline V gene sequence: CDR1 WNHNN, CDR2 SYGVQD (reference sequence). This CDR3 is 15 amino acids long. V lost 0 bases to trimming and J lost 5 bases; unmatched junction nucleotides: 6. The CDR3 region has the DNA TGCGCCAGCAGTGAGTCTGGACTAGGAGGGGAGACCCAGTACTTC. It is translated as CASSESGLGGETQYF.

This chain joins TRBV30 and TRBJ1-2; 7 bases map to TRBD1. Trimming removed 0 bases from V and 4 bases from J; junction bases left unmatched: 2. This CDR3 contains 13 residues. The V gene's germline CDR1 is GTSNPN and CDR2 SVGIG (reference sequence). Here the CDR3 DNA reads TGTGCCTGGAGTGTACAGGGGATCTATGGCTACACCTTC. Translated: CAWSVQGIYGYTF.

The chain carries TRBV27 and TRBJ1-2; D gene unclear. This CDR3 is built from 13 residues. The ends were cut back, 3 bases at V and 4 bases at J, with 9 bases in the middle. Germline assignment: CDR1 MNHEY and CDR2 SMNVEV (reference sequence). The CDR3 loop is CASSFLGPYGYTF. The CDR3 DNA sequence: TGTGCCAGCAGTTTTCTGGGCCCCTATGGCTACACCTTC.

This clone occurred a few times. The chain couples TRBV2 to TRBJ1-1; D remains unclear. From germline, CDR1 is SNHLY and CDR2 FYNNEI. Trimming left V 3 bases short and J 0 bases short, with 8 bases between. This CDR3 spans 14 amino acids. The DNA of the CDR3 is TGTGCCAGCAGTGAGCGAGATATGAACACTGAAGCTTTCTTT. Its translation is CASSERDMNTEAFF.

This chain connects TRBV5-1 to TRBJ2-1, with TRBD1 identical over 10 bases. CDR1 is SGHRS, CDR2 YFSETQ, per germline. Trimming cost V 4 bases and J 8 bases; bases outside gene matches: 12. This CDR3 is built from 16 residues. The CDR3 nucleotides read TGCGCCAGCAGCGTCCGGGGACAGGGGTTTGTGGATGAGCAGTTCTTC. Protein product: CASSVRGQGFVDEQFF.

This chain links TRBV29-1 with TRBJ1-2, with 7 bases lining up with TRBD1. There are 13 residues in the CDR3. Germline assignment: CDR1 SQVTM and CDR2 ANQGSEA. With V trimmed by 5 bases and J by 4 bases, 7 bases remained unmatched. This CDR3 reads CSVLQGEGYGYTF. The CDR3 DNA is TGCAGCGTTTTGCAGGGGGAAGGCTATGGCTACACCTTC. The full variable domain, completed using reference TRBV29-1 and TRBJ1-2, is SAVISQKPSRDICQRGTSLTIQCQVDSQVTMMFWYRQQPGQSLTLIATANQGSEATYESGFVIDKFPISRPNLTFSTLTVSNMSPEDSSIYLCSVLQGEGYGYTFGSGTRLTVV.

The rearrangement joins TRBV5-6 to TRBJ1-1, with 9 bases that match TRBD1. Per germline, CDR1 SGHDT and CDR2 YYEEEE. The CDR3 totals 15 residues. V shed 0 bases, J shed 9 bases, and the junction held 9 bases outside the gene matches. CDR3: CASSLVDRTGVQAFF. DNA of the CDR3: TGTGCCAGCAGCTTGGTTGACCGGACAGGGGTCCAAGCTTTCTTT.

The rearrangement links TRBV4-2 to TRBJ1-4; no clear D gene. Trimming took 0 bases from V and 9 from J, leaving 17 bases between them. The CDR3 sequence is 16 residues long. Germline assignment: CDR1 LGHNA and CDR2 YNFKEQ. The CDR3: CASSQDPQATLQKLFF. The CDR3 region has the DNA TGTGCCAGCAGCCAAGATCCCCAGGCCACCCTCCAAAAACTGTTTTTT.

V usage is TRBV7-9 and J usage is TRBJ2-1; 13 bases agree with TRBD2. Germline V CDR1 and CDR2: SEHNR, FQNEAQ (reference sequence). V gave up 5 bases and J gave up 3 bases; unmatched junction bases: 4. The CDR3 loop spans 16 amino acids. The CDR3, as DNA: TGTGCCAGCAGCCCGTGGACTAGCGGGGGCTACAATGAGCAGTTCTTC. As protein: CASSPWTSGGYNEQFF.

The V call is TRBV7-2, the J call TRBJ2-7, with 8 bases fitting TRBD2. J gave up 3 bases and V 2 bases, and 6 bases lay outside the gene matches. The germline V gene has CDR1 SGHTA and CDR2 FQGNSA. The CDR3 spans 15 residues. In DNA, the CDR3 is TGTGCCAGCAGCTTAAGCAGCGGGAGCCGCTACGAGCAGTACTTC. It is translated as CASSLSSGSRYEQYF.

The V and J genes are TRBV2 and TRBJ1-1; D remains unclear. CDR1 is SNHLY and CDR2 is FYNNEI in the germline V gene. The CDR3 loop spans 14 amino acids. Trimming shortened V by 1 base and J by 0 bases, and 6 bases separated the two germline ends. The CDR3 coding sequence is TGTGCCAGCAGTGAAGAGTTAGTGAACACTGAAGCTTTCTTT. Protein: CASSEELVNTEAFF.

The V gene is TRBV9, the J gene TRBJ2-5, with a weak D call TRBD1 (5 bases). The CDR3 has 11 residues. Trimming pared 8 bases from V and 5 bases from J, leaving 10 bases between. Germline CDR1 reads SGDLS; CDR2 reads YYNGEE. Here the CDR3 DNA reads TGTGCCAGGGGGCTCTGGGAGACCCAGTACTTC. Translated, it gives CARGLWETQYF.

The rearrangement joins TRBV5-1 to TRBJ2-2; 7 bases are shared with TRBD2. The CDR3 totals 17 residues. Germline CDR1 is SGHRS and CDR2 is YFSETQ. Trimming at V came to 4 bases and at J to 0 bases, leaving 9 bases not matched to a gene. In DNA form, the CDR3 reads TGCGCCAGCAGCCGCTACCTGCGGGGGACGAACACCGGGGAGCTGTTTTTT. It codes for CASSRYLRGTNTGELFF. Full variable domain (outside the CDR3, taken from reference TRBV5-1 and TRBJ2-2): KAGVTQTPRYLIKTRGQQVTLSCSPISGHRSVSWYQQTPGQGLQFLFEYFSETQRNKGNFPGRFSGRQFSNSRSEMNVSTLELGDSALYLCASSRYLRGTNTGELFFGEGSRLTVL.

This clone was observed a few times. CDR3 nucleotide sequence: TGCAGCGTTGCGGGAATGACAGGCGGTCTCTATGGCTACACCTTC. This gives the protein CSVAGMTGGLYGYTF. The chain is built from TRBV29-1 and TRBJ1-2; a possible D gene is TRBD1 (6 bases). The CDR3 length is 15 residues. Trimming shortened V by 4 bases and J by 4 bases, and 19 bases separated the two germline ends. Per germline, CDR1 SQVTM and CDR2 ANQGSEA.